The TCR beta chain described here comes from a study of breast tumors, draining lymph nodes, adjacent tissues. A single record per CDR3 protein comes from TCRdb applying MiXCR to the multiplex PCR reads. The sample carries 150,000 to 200,000 distinct CDR3 sequences, 33% recorded once. This clonotype came up many times. With 2 bases clipped from V and 3 bases from J, the junction kept 2 bases outside the gene matches. This CDR3 comprises 14 residues. Samples came from axillary lymph nodes draining the breast cancer. The chain joins TRBV12-3 or TRBV12-4 to TRBJ2-3; 7 nucleotides agree with TRBD1. Sequences were obtained from axillary lymph node tissue. The receptor's source is a female donor with breast cancer. Some clones in this sample may be carry-over from other donors' samples. CDR3 coding DNA: TGTGCCAGCAGTTTAAACAGGGGAACAGATACGCAGTATTTT. Residues: CASSLNRGTDTQYF.